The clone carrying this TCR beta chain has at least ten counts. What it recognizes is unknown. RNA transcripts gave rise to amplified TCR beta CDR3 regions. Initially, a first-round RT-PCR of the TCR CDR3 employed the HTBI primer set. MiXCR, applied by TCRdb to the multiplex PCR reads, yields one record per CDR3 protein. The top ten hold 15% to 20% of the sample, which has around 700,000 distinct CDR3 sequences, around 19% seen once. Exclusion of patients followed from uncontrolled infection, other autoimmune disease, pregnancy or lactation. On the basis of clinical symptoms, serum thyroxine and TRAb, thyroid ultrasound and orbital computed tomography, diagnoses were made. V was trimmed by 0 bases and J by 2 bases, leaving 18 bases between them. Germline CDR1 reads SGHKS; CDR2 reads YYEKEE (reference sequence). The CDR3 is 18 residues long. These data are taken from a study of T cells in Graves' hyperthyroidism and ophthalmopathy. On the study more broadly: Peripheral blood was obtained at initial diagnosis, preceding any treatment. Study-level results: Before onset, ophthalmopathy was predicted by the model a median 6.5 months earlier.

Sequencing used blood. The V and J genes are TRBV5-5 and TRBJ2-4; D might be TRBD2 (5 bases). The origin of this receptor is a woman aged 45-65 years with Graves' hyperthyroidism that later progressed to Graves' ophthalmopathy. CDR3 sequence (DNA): TGTGCCAGCAGCTTGGGGACTGATCCCCTTGGGCCCAAAAACATTCAGTACTTC. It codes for CASSLGTDPLGPKNIQYF.